This T cell receptor beta chain derives from a study of T-cell reconstitution after alpha-beta-depleted transplantation in children. Trimming left V 4 bases short and J 2 bases short, with 12 bases between. Germline V lookup: CDR1 LGHDT, CDR2 YNNKEL (reference sequence). There are 14 residues in the CDR3. Whole-study findings and limits: When one year had passed after transplant, most T-cell counts and diversity came from newly produced T cells. About two months after transplant, alpha-beta T cells reportedly came from several hundred expanded graft clones. For some patients, TCRbeta diversity was high at day 60 because of recipient T cells and thymic progenitors that survived.

This clonotype came up many times. The antigen is unknown. A library of TCRbeta sequences, prepared with unique molecular identifiers, was generated. TCRdb re-derived calls from the PCR reads in MiXCR, one entry per CDR3 protein. The profile shows about 50,000 distinct CDR3 sequences, under 6% of them singletons. The rearrangement joins TRBV3-1 to TRBJ2-7, with D maybe TRBD1 (6 bases). The source is a female patient younger than 10 who had a stem cell transplant for aplastic anemia, so the T cells may come from the graft donor. Sequencing was performed on PBMCs, mostly from graft donor cells, taken 60 days after TCRalphabeta/CD19-depleted stem cell transplant. For the CDR3, the DNA is TGTGCCAGCAGCCCTCACGAGGGGGCCTACGAGCAGTACTTC. Its protein is CASSPHEGAYEQYF.